This TCR beta chain comes out of a study of CD4 T cells in relation to SARS-CoV-2 and coronaviruses. Study as a whole: PBMCs were cultured with antigen for nine to eleven days before TCR beta sequencing.

The trim removed 3 bases at V and 2 bases at J, leaving 13 bases unmatched. Germline CDR1 is SGHDN and CDR2 is FVKESK. This CDR3 contains 17 residues. The unexposed donors gave CD4+ T cells in about 2010-2018, prior to COVID-19. CD4+ T cells were isolated from the cells after around 9 days of culture. Each well had 2 million to 2.5 million PBMCs in approximately 5.2% human AB serum with IL-2. Measured with immunoSEQ multiplex PCR; TCRdb has only the in-frame clones, and not every one. The data contain roughly 10,000 clones, approximately 78% of them singletons. With regard to this clone: The antigen remains unidentified.

This receptor was obtained from a human donor in good health. The sequencing input was CD4+ T cells from PBMCs, cultured in vitro. V gene TRBV14 combines with J gene TRBJ2-7, with 7 nucleotides matching TRBD1. This chain's CDR3 is CASSHRFLPGQPYEQYF. The CDR3 nucleotides read TGTGCCAGCAGCCACCGATTTCTACCGGGACAGCCCTACGAGCAGTACTTC.